These 21 T cell receptor beta chains came from one sample sequenced in a study of graft-versus-host responses after intestinal transplantation. Clones were sequenced by immunoSEQ multiplex PCR, and TCRdb holds only the in-frame ones, with some missing. Here the sample spans roughly 14,000 clones, 30% to 35% being singletons. With 200,000 irradiated, violet-dye-labeled stimulator cells, 200,000 CFSE-labeled responder cells were plated. The material sequenced was alloreactive CD8+ T cells from a mixed lymphocyte reaction culture, taken before intestinal transplant. Subset specified: CFSE-low proliferating T cells sorted from approximately 6-day pre-transplant mixed lymphocyte reaction (GvH or HvG direction). The receptors here all came from a human patient who received an intestinal transplant.

V gene TRBV29-1 combines with J gene TRBJ1-1; maybe TRBD1 (5 bases). The CDR3 covers 13 residues. Trimming took 0 bases from V and 3 from J, leaving 8 bases between them. Germline V gene lookup returns CDR1 SQVTM and CDR2 ANQGSEA. CDR3 sequence reads: CSVEDGGDTEAFF. CDR3 coding DNA: TGCAGCGTTGAAGATGGGGGGGACACTGAAGCTTTCTTT.

The rearrangement uses TRBV7-9 and TRBJ1-1, with 8 bases matching TRBD1. In germline, CDR1 is SEHNR, CDR2 FQNEAQ (reference sequence). CDR3 length equals 13 residues. With 6 bases clipped from V and 11 bases from J, the junction kept 11 bases outside the gene matches. The CDR3 spells CASREGQGMSAFF. In DNA, the CDR3 is TGTGCCAGCAGGGAAGGACAGGGAATGAGCGCTTTCTTT.

The chain is built from TRBV4-3 and TRBJ2-3, with D hard to call. The CDR3 sequence is 15 residues long. CDR1 is LGHNA and CDR2 is YSLEER in the germline V gene. V was shortened by 0 bases and J by 4 bases, with 11 bases between the two germline ends. CDR3 loop: CASSQEGSPADTQYF. CDR3 coding DNA: TGCGCCAGCAGCCAAGAGGGCTCTCCAGCAGATACGCAGTATTTT.

J is TRBJ1-1 and V is TRBV11-2, with D tentatively TRBD1 (6 bases). The CDR3 contains 12 residues. V was trimmed by 4 bases and J by 9 bases, leaving 12 bases between them. Germline lookup yields CDR1 SGHAT and CDR2 FQNNGV. The CDR3 DNA follows: TGTGCCAGCAGCTGGGGGGGGGCCAAAGCTTTCTTT. Translated, it gives CASSWGGAKAFF.

There are a few counts of this clone. This rearrangement joins TRBV7-6 to TRBJ2-2, with 12 bases matching TRBD2. V lost 5 bases and J lost 4; bases outside the gene matches: 8. The CDR3 is 17 amino acids. Germline lookup yields CDR1 SGHVS and CDR2 FNYEAQ. CDR3 sequence (DNA): TGTGCCAGCAGCGACATCACTAGCGGGGGGATCACCGGGGAGCTGTTTTTT. It specifies CASSDITSGGITGELFF. Filled out from reference TRBV7-6 and TRBJ2-2, the complete variable domain reads GAGVSQSPRYKVTKRGQDVALRCDPISGHVSLYWYRQALGQGPEFLTYFNYEAQQDKSGLPNDRFSAERPEGSISTLTIQRTEQRDSAMYRCASSDITSGGITGELFFGEGSRLTVL.

The chain has TRBV5-4 and TRBJ2-5; TRBD1 matches at 7 bases. This CDR3 comprises 13 residues. V was clipped by 5 bases and J by 4 bases; unmatched bases: 5. Germline CDR1 reads SGHNT; CDR2 reads YYREEE (reference sequence). Written as DNA, the CDR3 is TGTGCCAGCAGGCCCCAGGGGGTAGAGACCCAGTACTTC. The encoded protein is CASRPQGVETQYF.

This chain links TRBV27 with TRBJ2-2; 8 nucleotides line up with TRBD1. Germline loops: CDR1 MNHEY, CDR2 SMNVEV (reference sequence). V was clipped by 2 bases and J by 1 base; unmatched bases: 0. The CDR3 has 15 amino acids. CDR3: CASSLTGGNTGELFF. The CDR3 bases are TGTGCCAGCAGTTTAACAGGGGGGAACACCGGGGAGCTGTTTTTT.

This chain uses TRBV7-9 with TRBJ2-7, with D possibly being TRBD1 (6 bases). Looked up from germline, CDR1 is SEHNR and CDR2 is FQNEAQ (reference sequence). V lost 5 bases and J 1 base, leaving 12 bases between the germline ends. The CDR3 totals 14 residues. CDR3 sequence (DNA): TGTGCCAGCAGCCCCACCGGACAGTCCTACGAGCAGTACTTC. This gives the protein CASSPTGQSYEQYF.

The chain joins TRBV6-1 to TRBJ1-5; D is possibly TRBD1 (6 bases). This CDR3 spans 17 amino acids. V lost 3 bases and J lost 1, with 16 bases in between. Germline V gives CDR1 MNHNS, CDR2 SASEGT. The CDR3 here is CASSDRGPWDSNQPQHF. CDR3 sequence (DNA): TGTGCCAGCAGTGACAGGGGTCCGTGGGACAGCAATCAGCCCCAGCATTTT.

Only a few counts were recorded for this clone. The chain has TRBV7-8 and TRBJ2-7, with 9 positions matching TRBD1. V was clipped by 2 bases and J by 6 bases; unmatched bases: 11. CDR1 SGHVS and CDR2 FQNEAQ come from the germline V gene. The CDR3 sequence is 16 residues long. CDR3 in amino acids: CASSLSGTGTTVEQYF. The CDR3, as DNA: TGTGCCAGCAGCTTATCAGGGACAGGGACTACGGTCGAGCAGTACTTC. Variable domain in full (rest from reference TRBV7-8 and TRBJ2-7): GAGVSQSPRYKVAKRGQDVALRCDPISGHVSLFWYQQALGQGPEFLTYFQNEAQLDKSGLPSDRFFAERPEGSVSTLKIQRTQQEDSAVYLCASSLSGTGTTVEQYFGPGTRLTVT.

This clone was counted only a few times. The chain couples TRBV4-1 to TRBJ1-5; D is uncertain. V was shortened by 0 bases and J by 2 bases, with 8 bases between the two germline ends. CDR1 and CDR2 (germline): MGHRA, YSYEKL. This CDR3 comprises 15 residues. CDR3 coding DNA: TGCGCCAGCAGCCAAGAAGGGCGGGGCAATCAGCCCCAGCATTTT. Translating gives CASSQEGRGNQPQHF.

This clone was detected a few times. The chain is built from TRBV10-1 and TRBJ1-3; no clear D gene. CDR3 length: 14 amino acids. Germline lookup yields CDR1 WNHNN and CDR2 SYGVQD (reference sequence). The V end lost 3 bases, the J end lost 2 bases, and 8 bases lay between the germline ends. The CDR3 bases are TGCGCCAGCAGTGAAGCCGGGACTGGAAACACCATATATTTT. It translates to CASSEAGTGNTIYF.

This clone has a handful of counts. The chain joins TRBV7-9 to TRBJ2-3, with 7 bases identical to TRBD1. The CDR3 contains 16 residues. Germline assignment: CDR1 SEHNR and CDR2 FQNEAQ (reference sequence). Losses at the gene ends were 5 bases for V and 4 bases for J; bases not matched to a gene: 12. CDR3: CASSPPRQGVPDTQYF. CDR3 DNA sequence: TGTGCCAGCAGCCCCCCCCGACAGGGTGTCCCAGATACGCAGTATTTT. Combining the CDR3 with reference TRBV7-9 and TRBJ2-3 gives the whole variable domain DTGVSQNPRHKITKRGQNVTFRCDPISEHNRLYWYRQTLGQGPEFLTYFQNEAQLEKSRLLSDRFSAERPKGSFSTLEIQRTEQGDSAMYLCASSPPRQGVPDTQYFGPGTRLTVL.

This clone was detected only a few times. V usage is TRBV2 and J usage is TRBJ2-3; possible D gene TRBD1, 5 bases. CDR1 and CDR2 (germline): SNHLY, FYNNEI. This CDR3 is built from 15 residues. The ends were cut back, 10 bases at V and 0 bases at J, with 17 bases in the middle. CDR3: CATQSPRASTDTQYF. The CDR3 bases are TGTGCCACCCAGTCCCCCAGGGCCAGCACAGATACGCAGTATTTT.

This chain connects TRBV6-5 to TRBJ2-3, with D perhaps TRBD1 (7 bases). Trimming removed 2 bases at V and 2 bases at J, with 11 bases between. The CDR3 is 15 amino acids. Per the germline V gene, CDR1 is MNHEY and CDR2 is SVGAGI. The CDR3 DNA follows: TGTGCCAGCAGTTACGGCAGGGGGGACACAGATACGCAGTATTTT. Amino acid sequence: CASSYGRGDTDTQYF.

The CDR3 region has the DNA TGTGCCAGCAGCGAACTAGTGTCGTCTTGGACAGATACGCAGTATTTT. Translation: CASSELVSSWTDTQYF. The chain has TRBV7-9 and TRBJ2-3, with a weak D call TRBD2 (5 bases). The germline V gene has CDR1 SEHNR and CDR2 FQNEAQ (reference sequence). V was cut by 5 bases and J by 3 bases, with 18 bases left in between. This CDR3 spans 16 amino acids.

V is TRBV27 and J is TRBJ2-5; TRBD2 matches 7 bases. V gave up 2 bases and J gave up 2 bases; unmatched junction bases: 11. The CDR3 contains 17 residues. Germline loops: CDR1 MNHEY, CDR2 SMNVEV (reference sequence). The DNA of the CDR3 is TGTGCCAGCAGTTTAATTTCTGCTAGCGGCCCACAAGAGACCCAGTACTTC. Amino acid sequence: CASSLISASGPQETQYF.

This clone was observed a single time. The rearrangement joins TRBV4-3 to TRBJ2-7; 7 bases agree with TRBD1. With V trimmed by 3 bases and J by 3 bases, 14 bases remained unmatched. The CDR3 is 17 residues long. Germline loops: CDR1 LGHNA, CDR2 YSLEER. DNA of the CDR3: TGCGCCAGCAGCCAGACTCAGGGGGTTCGCCCACACTACGAGCAGTACTTC. This gives the protein CASSQTQGVRPHYEQYF.

The chain joins TRBV7-9 to TRBJ2-1; TRBD1 is a possible D gene (5 bases). V dropped 6 bases and J dropped 1 base, with 10 bases sitting between them. The CDR3 spans 14 residues. Germline loops: CDR1 SEHNR, CDR2 FQNEAQ (reference sequence). CDR3 protein: CASSMDTSYNEQFF. For the CDR3, the DNA is TGTGCCAGCAGTATGGACACATCCTACAATGAGCAGTTCTTC.

This clone turned up a few times. The V and J genes are TRBV6-1 and TRBJ1-5; D is unclear. The CDR3 loop spans 14 amino acids. Deletions cut 6 bases from V and 1 base from J, with 10 bases between. CDR1 is MNHNS, CDR2 SASEGT, per germline. CDR3 in DNA: TGTGCCAGCAGCCCAGTCCCCAGCAATCAGCCCCAGCATTTT. Amino acid sequence: CASSPVPSNQPQHF.

The chain combines TRBV4-3 with TRBJ2-7, with 8 bases that match TRBD1. The CDR3 has 14 residues. CDR1 is LGHNA, CDR2 YSLEER, per germline. The junction had 4 bases not matched to a gene; V was cut back by 1 base and J by 5 bases. The CDR3 sequence: CASSQAGQGDEQYF. Here the CDR3 DNA reads TGCGCCAGCAGCCAAGCCGGACAGGGTGACGAGCAGTACTTC.